This T cell receptor (beta chain) emerged from a study of graft-versus-host responses after intestinal transplantation. Turning to the study itself: Anti-thymocyte globulin induction was given to all recipients, followed by tacrolimus and steroids for around 3 years. Study observations and caveats: Analysis identified GvH clones in recipient marrow, with some appearing first in ileum or blood.

Investigators treated the graft tissue so that it released intraepithelial and lamina propria lymphocytes. Assay used: immunoSEQ multiplex PCR; TCRdb lists only in-frame clones, some missing. The repertoire holds about 60,000 clones, with about nine tenths as singletons. The germline V gene has CDR1 MGHRA and CDR2 YSYEKL. This CDR3 has 14 residues. Details on this clone: The antigen remains unidentified. One end of the junction does not line up with germline, which may come from a read error.

This chain joins TRBV4-1 and TRBJ1-2; D is ambiguous. The clonotype originates from a human patient who received an intestinal transplant, so some T cells may come from the graft donor. Sequences were derived from ileum tissue, sampled about 350 days after transplant. The CDR3 region has the DNA TGCGCCAGCAACCAAGAATCCAGCTATTATGGCTACACCTTC. Amino acids: CASNQESSYYGYTF.